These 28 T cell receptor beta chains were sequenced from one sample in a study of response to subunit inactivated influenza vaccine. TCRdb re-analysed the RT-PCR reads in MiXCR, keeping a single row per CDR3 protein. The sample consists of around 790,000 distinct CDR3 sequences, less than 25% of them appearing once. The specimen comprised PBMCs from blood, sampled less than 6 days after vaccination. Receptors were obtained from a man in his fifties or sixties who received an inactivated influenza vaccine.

In DNA, the CDR3 is TGTGCCAGCAGTGCCCCCACACGGGTCACAGATACGCAGTATTTT. Its translation: CASSAPTRVTDTQYF. The chain links TRBV25-1 to TRBJ2-3; D ambiguous. The CDR3 loop spans 15 amino acids. Germline V gene lookup returns CDR1 MGHDK and CDR2 SYGVNS. V shed 4 bases and J shed 2 bases, with 13 bases lying between them.

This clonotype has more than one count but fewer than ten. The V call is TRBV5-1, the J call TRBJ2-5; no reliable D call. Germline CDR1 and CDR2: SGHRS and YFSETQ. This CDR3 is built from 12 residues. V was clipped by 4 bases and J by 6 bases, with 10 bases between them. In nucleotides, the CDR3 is TGCGCCAGCAGCGAGGAGTTTCAGACCCAGTACTTC. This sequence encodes CASSEEFQTQYF. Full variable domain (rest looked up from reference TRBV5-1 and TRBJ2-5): KAGVTQTPRYLIKTRGQQVTLSCSPISGHRSVSWYQQTPGQGLQFLFEYFSETQRNKGNFPGRFSGRQFSNSRSEMNVSTLELGDSALYLCASSEEFQTQYFGPGTRLLVL.

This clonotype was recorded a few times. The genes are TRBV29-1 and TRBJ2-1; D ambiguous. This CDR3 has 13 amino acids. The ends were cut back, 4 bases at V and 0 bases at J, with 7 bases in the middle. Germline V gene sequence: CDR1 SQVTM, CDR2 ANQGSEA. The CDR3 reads CSVVSISYNEQFF. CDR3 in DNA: TGCAGCGTTGTCTCCATCTCCTACAATGAGCAGTTCTTC.

The DNA of the CDR3 is TGTGCCAGCAGTTACTCGAAGGGCTCTGGGGCCAACGTCCTGACTTTC. Its translation: CASSYSKGSGANVLTF. The V and J genes are TRBV6-2 or TRBV6-3 and TRBJ2-6; the D is unclear. The CDR3 loop spans 16 amino acids. V gave up 0 bases and J gave up 0 bases, with 6 bases separating them. Germline V CDR1 and CDR2: MNHEY, SVGEGT.

CDR3 sequence: CASSSDRVGEQFF. Here the CDR3 DNA reads TGTGCCAGCAGCTCGGACAGGGTTGGTGAGCAGTTCTTC. The chain joins TRBV7-3 to TRBJ2-1, with 8 bases identical to TRBD1. CDR1 and CDR2 from the germline V gene are SGHTA and FQGTGA. This CDR3 contains 13 residues. J lost 9 bases, V lost 4 bases, and 5 bases had no gene match.

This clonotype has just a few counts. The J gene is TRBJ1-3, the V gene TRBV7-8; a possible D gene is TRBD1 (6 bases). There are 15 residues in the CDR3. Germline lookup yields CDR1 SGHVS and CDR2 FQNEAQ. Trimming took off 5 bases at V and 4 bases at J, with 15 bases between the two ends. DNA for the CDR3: TGTGCCAGCAGCGCACTCAGGGGAACAGGAAACACCATATATTTT. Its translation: CASSALRGTGNTIYF.

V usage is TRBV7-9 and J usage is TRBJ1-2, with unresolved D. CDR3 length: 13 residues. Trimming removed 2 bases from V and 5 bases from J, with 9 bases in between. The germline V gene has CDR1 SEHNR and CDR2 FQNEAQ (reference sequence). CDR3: CASSLPGKYGYTF. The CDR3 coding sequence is TGTGCCAGCAGCTTACCCGGGAAATATGGCTACACCTTC.

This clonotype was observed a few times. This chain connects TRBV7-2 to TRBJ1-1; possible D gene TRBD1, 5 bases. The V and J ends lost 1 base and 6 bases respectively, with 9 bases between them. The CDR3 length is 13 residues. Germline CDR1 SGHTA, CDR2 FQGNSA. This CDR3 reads CASSLGGWSEAFF. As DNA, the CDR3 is TGTGCCAGCAGCTTAGGGGGGTGGTCTGAAGCTTTCTTT.

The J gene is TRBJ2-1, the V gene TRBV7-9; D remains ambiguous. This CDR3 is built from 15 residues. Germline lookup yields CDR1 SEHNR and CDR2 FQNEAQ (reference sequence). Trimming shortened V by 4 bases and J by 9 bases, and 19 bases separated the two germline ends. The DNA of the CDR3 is TGTGCCAGCAGCTCGTATGGTGGGGATGTTGGTGAGCAGTTCTTC. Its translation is CASSSYGGDVGEQFF.

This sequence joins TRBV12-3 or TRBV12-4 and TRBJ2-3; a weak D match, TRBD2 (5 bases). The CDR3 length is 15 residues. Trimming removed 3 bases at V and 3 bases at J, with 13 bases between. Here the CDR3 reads CASSFGGDGTDTQYF. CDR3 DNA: TGTGCCAGCAGTTTTGGAGGAGACGGAACAGATACGCAGTATTTT.

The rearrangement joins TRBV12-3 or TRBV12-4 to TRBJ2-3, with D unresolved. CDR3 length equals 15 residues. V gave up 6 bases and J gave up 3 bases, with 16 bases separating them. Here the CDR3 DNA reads TGTGCCAGCAGCCGCGAACGGAGTAGGACAGATACGCAGTATTTT. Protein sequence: CASSRERSRTDTQYF.

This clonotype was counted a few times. The CDR3, as DNA: TGTGCCAGCAGCCATGATCAGGGGAGGAATGAGCAGTTCTTC. Translation: CASSHDQGRNEQFF. This chain links TRBV7-8 with TRBJ2-1; the D gene could be TRBD1 or TRBD2 (6 bases each). This CDR3 is 14 amino acids long. Trimming pared 5 bases from V and 7 bases from J, leaving 15 bases between. Germline CDR1 is SGHVS and CDR2 is FQNEAQ. Complete variable domain (other parts from reference TRBV7-8 and TRBJ2-1): GAGVSQSPRYKVAKRGQDVALRCDPISGHVSLFWYQQALGQGPEFLTYFQNEAQLDKSGLPSDRFFAERPEGSVSTLKIQRTQQEDSAVYLCASSHDQGRNEQFFGPGTRLTVL.

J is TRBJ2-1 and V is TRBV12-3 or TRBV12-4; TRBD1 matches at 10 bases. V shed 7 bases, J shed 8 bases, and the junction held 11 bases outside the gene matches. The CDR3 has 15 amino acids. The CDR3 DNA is TGTGCCAGCACCAAAGGGGGACAGGGGTATTATGAGCAGTTCTTC. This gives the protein CASTKGGQGYYEQFF.

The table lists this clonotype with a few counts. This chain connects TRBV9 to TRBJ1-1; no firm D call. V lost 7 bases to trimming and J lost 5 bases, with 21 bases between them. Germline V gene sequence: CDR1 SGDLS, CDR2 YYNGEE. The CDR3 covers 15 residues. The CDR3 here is CASSLGQVGRTEAFF. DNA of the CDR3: TGTGCCAGCTCCCTCGGGCAAGTAGGTAGGACTGAAGCTTTCTTT.

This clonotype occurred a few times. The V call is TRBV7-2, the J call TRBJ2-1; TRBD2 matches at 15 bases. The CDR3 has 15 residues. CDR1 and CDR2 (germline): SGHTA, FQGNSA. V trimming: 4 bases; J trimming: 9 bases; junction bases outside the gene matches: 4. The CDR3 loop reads CASSWTSGGAPEQFF. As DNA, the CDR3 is TGTGCCAGCAGCTGGACTAGCGGGGGGGCGCCTGAGCAGTTCTTC.

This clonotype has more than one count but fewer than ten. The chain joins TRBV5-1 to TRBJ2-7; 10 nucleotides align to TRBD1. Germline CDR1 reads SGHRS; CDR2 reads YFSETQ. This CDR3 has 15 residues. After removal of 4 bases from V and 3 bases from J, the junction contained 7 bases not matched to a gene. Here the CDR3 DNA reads TGCGCCAGCAGCGTGACGGGACAGGGGAACTACGAGCAGTACTTC. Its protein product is CASSVTGQGNYEQYF.

The DNA of the CDR3 is TGTGCCAGCAGTCCCAACACAAGAACCTACGAGCAGTACTTC. It codes for CASSPNTRTYEQYF. The genes are TRBV28 and TRBJ2-7; D unresolved. This CDR3 spans 14 amino acids. The germline V gene encodes CDR1 MDHEN and CDR2 SYDVKM. The V gene lost 5 bases and the J gene lost 2 bases, with 13 bases spanning the gap.

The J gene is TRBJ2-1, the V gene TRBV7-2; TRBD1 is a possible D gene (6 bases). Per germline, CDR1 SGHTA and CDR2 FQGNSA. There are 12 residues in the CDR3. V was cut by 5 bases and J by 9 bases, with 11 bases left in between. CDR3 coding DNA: TGTGCCAGCAGCCCCACAGGGATTGAGCAGTTCTTC. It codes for CASSPTGIEQFF.

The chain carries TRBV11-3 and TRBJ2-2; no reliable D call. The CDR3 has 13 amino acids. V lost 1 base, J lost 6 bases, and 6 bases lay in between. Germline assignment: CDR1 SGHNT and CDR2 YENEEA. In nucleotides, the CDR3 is TGTGCCAGCAGCTTAGCTTGGTCCGGGGAGCTGTTTTTT. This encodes CASSLAWSGELFF. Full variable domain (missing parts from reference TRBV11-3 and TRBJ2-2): EAGVVQSPRYKIIEKKQPVAFWCNPISGHNTLYWYLQNLGQGPELLIRYENEEAVDDSQLPKDRFSAERLKGVDSTLKIQPAELGDSAVYLCASSLAWSGELFFGEGSRLTVL.

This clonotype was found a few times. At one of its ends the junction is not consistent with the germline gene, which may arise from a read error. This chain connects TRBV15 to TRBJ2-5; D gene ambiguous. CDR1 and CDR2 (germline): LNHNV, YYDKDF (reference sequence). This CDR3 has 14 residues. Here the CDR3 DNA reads TGTGCCACCAGCAGAGATGTTGCTCAAGGGACCCAGTACTTC. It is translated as CATSRDVAQGTQYF.

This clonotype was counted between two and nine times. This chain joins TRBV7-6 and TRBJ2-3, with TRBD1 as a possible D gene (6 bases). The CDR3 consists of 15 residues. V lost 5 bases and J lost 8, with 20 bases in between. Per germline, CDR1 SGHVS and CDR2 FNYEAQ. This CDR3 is CASSPNTGMVVTQYF. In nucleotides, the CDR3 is TGTGCCAGCAGCCCTAACACAGGGATGGTAGTTACGCAGTATTTT.

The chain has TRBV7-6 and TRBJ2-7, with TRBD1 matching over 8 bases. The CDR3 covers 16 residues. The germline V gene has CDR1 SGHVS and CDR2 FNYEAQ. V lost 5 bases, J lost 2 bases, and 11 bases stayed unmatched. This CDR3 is CASSPYRGTYTYEQYF. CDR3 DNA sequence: TGTGCCAGCAGCCCTTACAGGGGGACCTATACCTACGAGCAGTACTTC.

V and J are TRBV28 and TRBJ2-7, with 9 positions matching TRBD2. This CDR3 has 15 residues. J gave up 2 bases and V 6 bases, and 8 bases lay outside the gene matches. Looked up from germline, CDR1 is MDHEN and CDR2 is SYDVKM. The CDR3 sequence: CASSPPGLAAYEQYF. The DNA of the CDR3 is TGTGCCAGCAGCCCCCCGGGACTAGCCGCCTACGAGCAGTACTTC. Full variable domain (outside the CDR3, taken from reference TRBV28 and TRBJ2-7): DVKVTQSSRYLVKRTGEKVFLECVQDMDHENMFWYRQDPGLGLRLIYFSYDVKMKEKGDIPEGYSVSREKKERFSLILESASTNQTSMYLCASSPPGLAAYEQYFGPGTRLTVT.

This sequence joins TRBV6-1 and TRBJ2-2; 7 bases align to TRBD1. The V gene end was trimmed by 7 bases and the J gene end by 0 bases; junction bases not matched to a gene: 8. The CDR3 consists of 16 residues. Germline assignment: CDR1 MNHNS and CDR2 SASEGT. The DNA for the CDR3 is TGTGCCAGCAACAAGGACAGGACTGCGAACACCGGGGAGCTGTTTTTT. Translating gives CASNKDRTANTGELFF.

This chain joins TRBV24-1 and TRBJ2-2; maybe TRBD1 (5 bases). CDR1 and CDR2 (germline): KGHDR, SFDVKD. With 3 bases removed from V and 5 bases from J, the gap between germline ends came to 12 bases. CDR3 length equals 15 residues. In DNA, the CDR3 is TGTGCCACCAGTGATCCGAAACAGGTGACCGGGGAGCTGTTTTTT. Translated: CATSDPKQVTGELFF.

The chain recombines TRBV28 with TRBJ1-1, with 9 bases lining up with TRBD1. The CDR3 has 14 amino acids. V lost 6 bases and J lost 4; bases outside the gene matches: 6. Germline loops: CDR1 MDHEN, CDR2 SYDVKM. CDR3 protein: CASSDRGSATEAFF. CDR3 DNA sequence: TGTGCCAGCAGCGACAGGGGGAGTGCCACTGAAGCTTTCTTT.

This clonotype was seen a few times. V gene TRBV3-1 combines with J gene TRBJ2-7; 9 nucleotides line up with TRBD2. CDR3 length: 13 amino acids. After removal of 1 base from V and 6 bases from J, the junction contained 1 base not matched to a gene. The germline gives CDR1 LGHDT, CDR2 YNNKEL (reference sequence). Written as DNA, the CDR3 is TGTGCCAGCAGCCAAGGCGGGGGGGTCGAGCAGTACTTC. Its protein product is CASSQGGGVEQYF.

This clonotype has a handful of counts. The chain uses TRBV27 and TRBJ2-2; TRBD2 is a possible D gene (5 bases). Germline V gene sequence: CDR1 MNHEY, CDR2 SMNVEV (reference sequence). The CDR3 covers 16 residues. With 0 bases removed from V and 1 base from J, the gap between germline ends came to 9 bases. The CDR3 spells CASSLSIAGNTGELFF. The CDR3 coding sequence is TGTGCCAGCAGTTTATCGATCGCGGGGAACACCGGGGAGCTGTTTTTT.